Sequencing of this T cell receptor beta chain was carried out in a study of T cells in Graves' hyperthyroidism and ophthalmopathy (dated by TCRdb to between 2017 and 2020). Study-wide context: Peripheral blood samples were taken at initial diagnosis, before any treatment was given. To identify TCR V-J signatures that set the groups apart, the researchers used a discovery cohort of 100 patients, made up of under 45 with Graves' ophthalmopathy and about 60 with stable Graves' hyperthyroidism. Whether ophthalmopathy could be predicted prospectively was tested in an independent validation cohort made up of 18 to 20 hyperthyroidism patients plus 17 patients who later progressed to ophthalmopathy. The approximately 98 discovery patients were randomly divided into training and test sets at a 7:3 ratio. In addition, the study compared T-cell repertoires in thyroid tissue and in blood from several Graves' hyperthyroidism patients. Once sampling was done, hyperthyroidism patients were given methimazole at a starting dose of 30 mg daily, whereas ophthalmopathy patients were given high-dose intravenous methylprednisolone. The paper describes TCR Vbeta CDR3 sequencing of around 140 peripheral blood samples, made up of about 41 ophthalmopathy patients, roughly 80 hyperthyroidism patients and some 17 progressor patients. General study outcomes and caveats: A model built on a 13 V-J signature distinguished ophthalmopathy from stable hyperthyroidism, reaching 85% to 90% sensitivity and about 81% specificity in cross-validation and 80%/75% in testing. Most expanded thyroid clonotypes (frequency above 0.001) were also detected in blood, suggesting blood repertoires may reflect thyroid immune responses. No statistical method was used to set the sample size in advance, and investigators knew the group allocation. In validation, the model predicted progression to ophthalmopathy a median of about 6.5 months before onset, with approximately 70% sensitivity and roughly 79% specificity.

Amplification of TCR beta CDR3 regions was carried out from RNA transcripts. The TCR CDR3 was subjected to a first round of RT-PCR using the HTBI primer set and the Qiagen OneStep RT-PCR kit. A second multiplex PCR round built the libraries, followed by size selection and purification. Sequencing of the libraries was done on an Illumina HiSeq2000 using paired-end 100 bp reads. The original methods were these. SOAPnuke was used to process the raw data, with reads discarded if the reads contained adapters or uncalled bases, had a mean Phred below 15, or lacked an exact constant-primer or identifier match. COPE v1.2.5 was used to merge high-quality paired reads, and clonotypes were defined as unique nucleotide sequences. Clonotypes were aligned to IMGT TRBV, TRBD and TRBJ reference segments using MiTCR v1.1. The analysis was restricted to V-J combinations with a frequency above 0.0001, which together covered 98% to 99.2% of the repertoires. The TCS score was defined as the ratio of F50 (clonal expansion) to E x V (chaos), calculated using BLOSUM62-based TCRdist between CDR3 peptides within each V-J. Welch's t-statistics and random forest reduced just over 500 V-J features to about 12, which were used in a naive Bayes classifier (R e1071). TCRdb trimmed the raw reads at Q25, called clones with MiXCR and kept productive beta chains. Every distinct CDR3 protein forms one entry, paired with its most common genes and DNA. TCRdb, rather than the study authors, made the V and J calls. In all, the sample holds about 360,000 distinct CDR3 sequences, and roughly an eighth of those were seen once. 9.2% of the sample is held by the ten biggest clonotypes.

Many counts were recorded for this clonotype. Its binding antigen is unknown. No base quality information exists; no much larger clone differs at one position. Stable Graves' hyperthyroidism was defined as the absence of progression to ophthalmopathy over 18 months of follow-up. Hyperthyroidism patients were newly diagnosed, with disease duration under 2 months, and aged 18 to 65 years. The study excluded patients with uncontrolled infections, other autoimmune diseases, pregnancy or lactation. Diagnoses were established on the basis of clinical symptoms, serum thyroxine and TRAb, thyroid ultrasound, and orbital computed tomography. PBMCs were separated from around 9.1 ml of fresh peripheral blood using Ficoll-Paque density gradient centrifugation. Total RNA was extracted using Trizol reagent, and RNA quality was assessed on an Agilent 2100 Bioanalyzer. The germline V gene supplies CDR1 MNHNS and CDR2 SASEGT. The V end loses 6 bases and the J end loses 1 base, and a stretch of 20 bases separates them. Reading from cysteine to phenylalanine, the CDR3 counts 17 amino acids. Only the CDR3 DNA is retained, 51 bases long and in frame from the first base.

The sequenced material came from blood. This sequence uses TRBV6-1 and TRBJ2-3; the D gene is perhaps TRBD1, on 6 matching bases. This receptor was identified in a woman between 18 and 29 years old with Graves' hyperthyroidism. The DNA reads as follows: TGTGCCAGCAGCAACCTCATCGACAGGATCGGCACAGATACGCAGTATTTT. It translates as CASSNLIDRIGTDTQYF.